These 15 T cell receptor beta chains originate from one sample sequenced in a study of human T cells and chemical hapten exposure. The time point here: pre-sensitization, week 0. Indicated treatment: therapeutic diphenylcyclopropenone sensitization with weekly scalp DPC. MiXCR, applied by TCRdb to the RACE reads, yields one record per CDR3 protein. Here the sample spans 250,000 or so distinct CDR3 sequences, approximately 8% being singletons. The specimen comprised whole blood, sampled in connection with sensitization to the hapten diphenylcyclopropenone (DPC). The receptors originated from a young man with alopecia areata. Some clones in this sample may be carry-over from other donors' samples.

In this sample, this clonotype turned up a few times. The rearrangement joins TRBV5-5 to TRBJ2-5; 11 nucleotides align to TRBD1. This CDR3 has 15 amino acids. CDR1 SGHKS and CDR2 YYEKEE come from the germline V gene (reference sequence). V dropped 4 bases and J dropped 5; count of bases not matched to a gene: 7. The CDR3 nucleotides read TGTGCCAGCAGCCCGGACAGGGGGCAAGTCGAGACCCAGTACTTC. This gives the protein CASSPDRGQVETQYF.

In this sample, this clonotype turned up a few times. This chain links TRBV14 with TRBJ1-2, with 9 bases aligning to TRBD1. Germline CDR1 SGHDN, CDR2 FVKESK. The V segment lost 4 bases and the J segment 7 bases; nucleotides outside the gene matches: 7. The CDR3 spans 14 residues. This CDR3 is CASSLRDRASGYTF. DNA for the CDR3: TGTGCCAGCAGCCTACGGGACAGGGCATCTGGCTACACCTTC.

The sample holds one count of this clonotype. This CDR3 fails to terminate in the conserved phenylalanine or tryptophan, so it likely reflects a read error. The chain is built from TRBV3-1 and TRBJ2-5, with 8 bases fitting TRBD1. The length of the CDR3 is 13 residues. CDR1 LGHDT and CDR2 YNNKEL come from the germline V gene (reference sequence). V lost 7 bases to trimming and J lost 6 bases; unmatched junction nucleotides: 7. CDR3 sequence (DNA): TGTGCCAGCAACTCAGGGGGCCTGAAGACCCAGTACCTC. Translated: CASNSGGLKTQYL.

This clonotype was detected ten times or more. The CDR3 coding sequence is TGTGCCAGCAGCTTCCTCTTTGAGCAGTACTTC. This encodes CASSFLFEQYF. The V gene is TRBV28, the J gene TRBJ2-7; no firm D call. The CDR3 contains 11 residues. Germline lookup yields CDR1 MDHEN and CDR2 SYDVKM. The germline V and J ends were trimmed by 6 bases and 7 bases, with 10 bases remaining between them.

This clonotype was recorded at least ten times. The chain employs TRBV24-1 and TRBJ1-6, with TRBD1 as a possible D gene (6 bases). The CDR3 consists of 15 residues. Germline values: CDR1 KGHDR, CDR2 SFDVKD. V lost 3 bases and J 7 bases, leaving 12 bases between the germline ends. DNA for the CDR3: TGTGCCACCAGTGATCGCAGGGGTAGGAATTCACCCCTCCACTTT. Its protein is CATSDRRGRNSPLHF.

In this sample, this clonotype turned up many times. This rearrangement joins TRBV5-1 to TRBJ1-1; TRBD1 matches 7 bases. The CDR3 spans 14 residues. Germline V CDR1 and CDR2: SGHRS, YFSETQ. The V segment lost 4 bases and the J segment 4 bases; nucleotides outside the gene matches: 7. The CDR3 coding sequence is TGCGCCAGCAGCCCTTTTACAGGGGTCACTGAAGCTTTCTTT. Its translation is CASSPFTGVTEAFF. The full variable domain, its missing parts supplied by reference TRBV5-1 and TRBJ1-1, is KAGVTQTPRYLIKTRGQQVTLSCSPISGHRSVSWYQQTPGQGLQFLFEYFSETQRNKGNFPGRFSGRQFSNSRSEMNVSTLELGDSALYLCASSPFTGVTEAFFGQGTRLTVV.

This clonotype was recorded many times. The chain carries TRBV29-1 and TRBJ1-5; TRBD1 is a possible D gene (5 bases). Germline V CDR1 and CDR2: SQVTM, ANQGSEA. Between the trimmed V and J ends, which lost 6 bases and 1 base, there was a span of 10 bases. CDR3 length: 13 amino acids. CDR3 loop: CSVSRDSNQPQHF. DNA of the CDR3: TGCAGCGTAAGCCGGGACAGCAATCAGCCCCAGCATTTT.

In this sample, this clonotype turned up many times. The chain joins TRBV29-1 to TRBJ2-5, with D uncertain. Germline V lookup: CDR1 SQVTM, CDR2 ANQGSEA. V was clipped by 6 bases and J by 5 bases, with 13 bases between them. CDR3 size: 12 residues. This CDR3 reads CSVGELEETQYF. CDR3 coding DNA: TGCAGCGTCGGAGAGCTGGAGGAGACCCAGTACTTC.

The gene calls are TRBV6-2 or TRBV6-3 and TRBJ2-1; D gene uncertain. The V gene's germline CDR1 is MNHEY and CDR2 SVGEGT. The CDR3 spans 15 residues. V was cut by 6 bases and J by 7 bases, with 19 bases left in between. CDR3 region: CASRVRTGTRNEQFF. The CDR3 nucleotides are TGTGCCAGCAGGGTTAGGACGGGCACGAGGAATGAGCAGTTCTTC.

This clonotype has more than one count but fewer than ten. The V and J genes are TRBV2 and TRBJ2-1; D is unresolved. CDR3 length equals 15 residues. V was shortened by 6 bases and J by 0 bases, with 12 bases between the two germline ends. Germline V gene data show CDR1 as SNHLY and CDR2 as FYNNEI. The CDR3 DNA reads as TGTGCCAGCAGCATCGGACCCCGCTCCTACAATGAGCAGTTCTTC. This gives the protein CASSIGPRSYNEQFF.

This chain links TRBV7-9 with TRBJ2-3; 8 nucleotides line up with TRBD1. V was clipped by 5 bases and J by 1 base; unmatched bases: 8. The length of the CDR3 is 16 residues. Per the germline V gene, CDR1 is SEHNR and CDR2 is FQNEAQ (reference sequence). This chain's CDR3 is CASSPLPGQGTDTQYF. CDR3 sequence (DNA): TGTGCCAGCAGCCCGCTTCCGGGACAGGGCACAGATACGCAGTATTTT.

This clonotype was counted ten times or more. The chain recombines TRBV7-9 with TRBJ1-4, with D maybe TRBD1 (5 bases). Germline V lookup: CDR1 SEHNR, CDR2 FQNEAQ (reference sequence). Trimming removed 2 bases from V and 7 bases from J, with 11 bases in between. CDR3 length: 14 residues. This chain's CDR3 is CASSLLTDSEKLFF. DNA of the CDR3: TGTGCCAGCAGCTTACTGACAGATTCTGAAAAACTGTTTTTT.

This clonotype was picked up a small number of times. The rearrangement uses TRBV28 and TRBJ1-6; D call uncertain. The V gene's germline CDR1 is MDHEN and CDR2 SYDVKM. The CDR3 spans 12 residues. Trimming left V 10 bases short and J 7 bases short, with 11 bases between. The CDR3 region has the DNA TGTGCCATCAACGTCAGGAATTCACCCCTCCACTTT. Amino acid sequence: CAINVRNSPLHF.

The table lists this clonotype with a few counts. The chain is built from TRBV7-9 and TRBJ2-2; the match to TRBD1 covers 7 bases. This CDR3 region has 17 residues. Germline V gene lookup returns CDR1 SEHNR and CDR2 FQNEAQ (reference sequence). V lost 5 bases and J lost 0; bases outside the gene matches: 9. The CDR3 coding sequence is TGTGCCAGCAGCCCCTCCTCGGGACAGACGAACACCGGGGAGCTGTTTTTT. Residues: CASSPSSGQTNTGELFF.

The V and J genes are TRBV6-4 and TRBJ2-3; tentative D call: TRBD2 (6 bases). V was shortened by 3 bases and J by 2 bases, with 15 bases between the two germline ends. There are 16 residues in the CDR3. Germline loops: CDR1 MRHNA, CDR2 SNTAGT. CDR3 loop: CASSEGLSGFTDTQYF. CDR3 bases: TGTGCCAGCAGTGAAGGTTTAAGCGGGTTCACAGATACGCAGTATTTT.